The source of this T cell receptor beta chain is a study of beta chain features in type 1 diabetes. CDR1 is SSHAT, CDR2 FNYEAQ, per germline (reference sequence). The CDR3 is 17 residues long. Expressed TCRB transcripts were sequenced because the entire RNA isolate underwent reverse transcription. The table came from immunoSEQ multiplex PCR; TCRdb's copy has only in-frame clones and leaves some out. The data contain almost 250,000 clones, roughly 13% of them singletons. Of note for this clone: A read error may account for a junction end that differs from germline.

This clonotype originated in a woman in her thirties or forties in good health. The sequencing sample was made of naive CD4+ T cells from blood. The rearrangement uses TRBV7-7 and TRBJ2-4, with 7 bases that match TRBD1. The CDR3 reads CASSFGYSGGTKNIQYF. The DNA for the CDR3 is TGTGCTAGCAGCTTCGGTTACTCAGGGGGAACCAAAAACATTCAGTACTTC. Based on the CDR3 plus reference TRBV7-7 and TRBJ2-4, the full variable domain is GAGVSQSPRYKVTKRGQDVTLRCDPISSHATLYWYQQALGQGPEFLTYFNYEAQPDKSGLPSDRFSAERPEGSISTLTIQRTEQRDSAMYRCASSFGYSGGTKNIQYFGAGTRLSVL.